The 32 T cell receptor beta chains given below trace back to one sample, sequenced in a study of cytomegalovirus exposure and HLA in healthy donors. In the PCR, 60 Vbeta and 13 Jbeta primers were used. The protocol was immunoSEQ multiplex PCR, while the TCRdb copy is restricted to in-frame clones and leaves out a portion. Of approximately 160,000 clones in the sample, about 75% were seen once. The specimen sequenced was PBMCs. These receptors came from a male donor in good health and CMV-seronegative.

The V call is TRBV6-1, the J call TRBJ1-5; 7 positions agree with TRBD1. The CDR3 loop spans 15 amino acids. The germline gives CDR1 MNHNS, CDR2 SASEGT. Trimming at V came to 6 bases and at J to 7 bases, leaving 12 bases not matched to a gene. CDR3 loop: CASRMVQGSEQPQHF. CDR3 nucleotides: TGTGCCAGCAGGATGGTACAGGGGTCTGAGCAGCCCCAGCATTTT.

For the CDR3, the DNA is TGTGCCATCAGAGGCGGGATAACCGTATCCAATGAGCAGTTCTTC. It yields the protein CAIRGGITVSNEQFF. This chain connects TRBV10-3 to TRBJ2-1; TRBD2 might be the D (6 bases). The germline CDR1 and CDR2 sequences are ENHRY and SYGVKD. The CDR3 is made up of 15 amino acids. With 6 bases removed from V and 6 bases from J, the gap between germline ends came to 18 bases.

This clone is a singleton in its sample. The rearrangement joins TRBV19 to TRBJ2-7, with a weak D call TRBD1 (6 bases). CDR3 length: 14 amino acids. Germline V CDR1 and CDR2: LNHDA, SQIVND (reference sequence). Trimming shortened V by 1 base and J by 5 bases, and 12 bases separated the two germline ends. CDR3 sequence (DNA): TGTGCCAGTAGTATAGTGGCCAGGGGAAACGAGCAGTACTTC. Amino acid sequence: CASSIVARGNEQYF.

This chain links TRBV2 with TRBJ2-7, with a tentative D call TRBD2 (6 bases). Trimming removed 8 bases at V and 4 bases at J, with 15 bases between. The CDR3 loop spans 13 amino acids. Germline lookup yields CDR1 SNHLY and CDR2 FYNNEI. In DNA form, the CDR3 reads TGTGCCAGCCGGTGGGGGACTTTGTACGAGCAGTACTTC. This codes for CASRWGTLYEQYF. Together with reference TRBV2 and TRBJ2-7, the CDR3 gives the full variable domain: EPEVTQTPSHQVTQMGQEVILRCVPISNHLYFYWYRQILGQKVEFLVSFYNNEISEKSEIFDDQFSVERPDGSNFTLKIRSTKLEDSAMYFCASRWGTLYEQYFGPGTRLTVT.

The chain uses TRBV5-1 and TRBJ2-2, with 7 bases fitting TRBD2. Germline trimming cut 2 bases from V and 2 bases from J; bases unmatched to any gene: 6. The CDR3 totals 16 residues. Germline V lookup: CDR1 SGHRS, CDR2 YFSETQ. CDR3 bases: TGCGCCAGCAGCTTAGGACTAGGTCGTAACACCGGGGAGCTGTTTTTT. Translated, it gives CASSLGLGRNTGELFF.

This clone has a handful of counts. This sequence joins TRBV2 and TRBJ1-6, with D unresolved. CDR3 length equals 14 residues. The V end was cut by 6 bases, the J end by 8 bases, with 14 bases between. In germline, CDR1 is SNHLY, CDR2 FYNNEI. CDR3 coding DNA: TGTGCCAGCAGGTACCCCAGAGGGCATTCACCCCTCCACTTT. As protein: CASRYPRGHSPLHF.

The V and J genes are TRBV19 and TRBJ1-2, with TRBD1 matching 9 bases. The V gene's germline CDR1 is LNHDA and CDR2 SQIVND (reference sequence). The CDR3 is 14 residues long. V dropped 6 bases and J dropped 11; count of bases not matched to a gene: 13. This CDR3 reads CASRGQGDVFPYTF. The CDR3 DNA reads as TGTGCCAGTAGGGGACAGGGCGATGTATTCCCGTACACCTTC. Drawing the rest from reference TRBV19 and TRBJ1-2, the complete variable domain is DGGITQSPKYLFRKEGQNVTLSCEQNLNHDAMYWYRQDPGQGLRLIYYSQIVNDFQKGDIAEGYSVSREKKESFPLTVTSAQKNPTAFYLCASRGQGDVFPYTFGSGTRLTVV.

The chain combines TRBV27 with TRBJ2-7; 7 nucleotides align to TRBD2. The CDR3 is 15 amino acids. V gave up 2 bases and J gave up 7 bases; unmatched junction bases: 11. From germline, CDR1 is MNHEY and CDR2 SMNVEV (reference sequence). The CDR3 DNA is TGTGCCAGCAGTTTAGGTCAAGCGGGGACCTGGGAGCAGTACTTC. Its translation: CASSLGQAGTWEQYF.

This rearrangement joins TRBV19 to TRBJ2-7; perhaps TRBD2 as D (5 bases). Trimming removed 2 bases from V and 6 bases from J, with 8 bases in between. CDR3 length equals 12 residues. Germline V gives CDR1 LNHDA, CDR2 SQIVND (reference sequence). The CDR3 sequence: CASSILAGEQYF. DNA of the CDR3: TGTGCCAGTAGTATACTAGCAGGCGAGCAGTACTTC.

This clone was seen repeatedly, ten times or more. This chain links TRBV19 with TRBJ2-1; 7 bases are a match to TRBD2. The germline gives CDR1 LNHDA, CDR2 SQIVND (reference sequence). The CDR3 extends over 16 amino acids. The junction had 9 bases not matched to a gene; V was cut back by 3 bases and J by 4 bases. CDR3 sequence (DNA): TGTGCCAGTAGTATCATTGGCGGGAGAACATACAATGAGCAGTTCTTC. Protein sequence: CASSIIGGRTYNEQFF. Together with reference TRBV19 and TRBJ2-1, the CDR3 gives the full variable domain: DGGITQSPKYLFRKEGQNVTLSCEQNLNHDAMYWYRQDPGQGLRLIYYSQIVNDFQKGDIAEGYSVSREKKESFPLTVTSAQKNPTAFYLCASSIIGGRTYNEQFFGPGTRLTVL.

This chain uses TRBV7-9 with TRBJ2-7; TRBD2 agrees at 8 bases. J lost 2 bases, V lost 3 bases, and 9 bases had no gene match. The CDR3 spans 16 residues. Per germline, CDR1 SEHNR and CDR2 FQNEAQ (reference sequence). CDR3 DNA sequence: TGTGCCAGCAGCTTGGAGCTGCGGGGGGCAACCTACGAGCAGTACTTC. It translates to CASSLELRGATYEQYF.

The chain joins TRBV7-9 to TRBJ2-1; 7 nucleotides agree with TRBD2. Germline trimming cut 6 bases from V and 0 bases from J; bases unmatched to any gene: 8. The CDR3 extends over 16 amino acids. CDR1 and CDR2 from the germline V gene are SEHNR and FQNEAQ (reference sequence). The CDR3 region is CASSFPGGGSYNEQFF. CDR3 nucleotide sequence: TGTGCCAGCAGTTTCCCCGGCGGGGGCTCCTACAATGAGCAGTTCTTC.

The chain recombines TRBV9 with TRBJ2-7, with D possibly matching TRBD2 (6 bases). Deletions cut 4 bases from V and 0 bases from J, with 14 bases between. The CDR3 loop spans 15 amino acids. Germline CDR1 and CDR2: SGDLS and YYNGEE. CDR3 in amino acids: CASSPSGSSSYEQYF. CDR3 nucleotide sequence: TGTGCCAGCAGCCCGTCCGGGAGTAGCTCCTACGAGCAGTACTTC.

The chain recombines TRBV9 with TRBJ2-1, with no clear D. Trimming cost V 3 bases and J 4 bases, with 14 bases left between them. Germline CDR1 and CDR2: SGDLS and YYNGEE. The CDR3 has 15 amino acids. The CDR3 region has the DNA TGTGCCAGCAGCGCCACCAGAAGCGCGTACAATGAGCAGTTCTTC. It is translated as CASSATRSAYNEQFF.

The CDR3 coding sequence is TGTGCCAGCACTGATAGCGGGACATACGAGCAGTACTTC. This gives the protein CASTDSGTYEQYF. The chain has TRBV27 and TRBJ2-7; 8 bases map to TRBD2. The germline V gene has CDR1 MNHEY and CDR2 SMNVEV (reference sequence). With 7 bases clipped from V and 4 bases from J, the junction kept 6 bases outside the gene matches. This CDR3 is built from 13 residues.

The rearrangement joins TRBV6-5 to TRBJ2-1, with TRBD2 as a possible D gene (6 bases). From germline, CDR1 is MNHEY and CDR2 SVGAGI. This CDR3 has 15 amino acids. Between the trimmed V and J ends, which lost 0 bases and 1 base, there was a span of 7 bases. CDR3 coding DNA: TGTGCCAGCAGTTACTCGGGGGGTTCCTACAATGAGCAGTTCTTC. It specifies CASSYSGGSYNEQFF.

This clone was recorded a few times. The V call is TRBV29-1, the J call TRBJ2-7, with 11 bases aligning to TRBD1. The CDR3 spans 14 residues. V shed 3 bases and J 4 bases; nucleotides not matched to a gene: 5. Germline V CDR1 and CDR2: SQVTM, ANQGSEA. The CDR3 sequence is CSVDYGTGGYEQYF. CDR3 nucleotides: TGCAGCGTTGACTACGGGACAGGGGGGTACGAGCAGTACTTC.

The J gene is TRBJ2-2, the V gene TRBV5-1; 8 nucleotides agree with TRBD2. Germline CDR1 is SGHRS and CDR2 is YFSETQ. This CDR3 is 18 amino acids long. V lost 1 base to trimming and J lost 4 bases; unmatched junction nucleotides: 12. The CDR3 reads CASSLIGRVRNGTGELFF. In DNA, the CDR3 is TGCGCCAGCAGCTTGATCGGGAGGGTGCGTAATGGCACCGGGGAGCTGTTTTTT.

The chain carries TRBV7-2 and TRBJ2-5; D perhaps matches TRBD2 (6 bases). The germline V gene has CDR1 SGHTA and CDR2 FQGNSA. The CDR3 runs to 14 residues. Trimming cost V 2 bases and J 1 base, with 8 bases left between them. The CDR3 protein is CASSLQGGQETQYF. The CDR3 DNA sequence: TGTGCCAGCAGCTTACAGGGAGGCCAAGAGACCCAGTACTTC.

J is TRBJ2-1 and V is TRBV27, with 7 bases lining up with TRBD2. Germline V gene lookup returns CDR1 MNHEY and CDR2 SMNVEV (reference sequence). The CDR3 has 16 amino acids. V was clipped by 7 bases and J by 1 base; unmatched bases: 10. CDR3: CASTSGDLKSYNEQFF. The CDR3 DNA is TGTGCCAGCACTAGCGGTGACCTCAAATCCTACAATGAGCAGTTCTTC.

V and J are TRBV19 and TRBJ1-5, with a possible D match to TRBD1 (5 bases). This CDR3 has 13 amino acids. CDR1 LNHDA and CDR2 SQIVND come from the germline V gene (reference sequence). Trimming removed 8 bases from V and 2 bases from J, with 10 bases in between. The CDR3, as DNA: TGTGCCAGTGGGGCAATGGGCAATCAGCCCCAGCATTTT. This gives the protein CASGAMGNQPQHF.

In its sample, this clone was seen a few times. Compared with germline, one end of the junction differs, possibly owing to a read error. The chain is built from TRBV6-1 and TRBJ2-1, with D perhaps TRBD1 (5 bases). Germline lookup yields CDR1 MNHNS and CDR2 SASEGT. This CDR3 has 15 amino acids. The CDR3 loop is CASSEASPRAGNMVF. The CDR3 DNA follows: TGTGCCAGCAGTGAAGCGTCACCCAGGGCAGGGAATATGGTCTTC.

The genes are TRBV7-9 and TRBJ1-2; TRBD1 aligns across 8 bases. CDR3 length: 14 residues. Germline-derived CDR1 and CDR2 are SEHNR and FQNEAQ (reference sequence). The V segment lost 7 bases and the J segment 3 bases; nucleotides outside the gene matches: 7. CDR3 DNA sequence: TGTGCCAGCACCCCCACGACAGGGGACTATGGCTACACCTTC. Its translation: CASTPTTGDYGYTF.

V and J are TRBV29-1 and TRBJ1-3; perhaps TRBD1 as D (5 bases). The CDR3 contains 15 residues. V was shortened by 8 bases and J by 2 bases, with 19 bases between the two germline ends. Germline V gene sequence: CDR1 SQVTM, CDR2 ANQGSEA. The CDR3 region is CSILSWGTAGNTIYF. CDR3 nucleotide sequence: TGCAGCATACTATCCTGGGGGACTGCTGGAAACACCATATATTTT.

The chain links TRBV30 to TRBJ2-1; TRBD2 matches 7 bases. CDR1 and CDR2 from the germline V gene are GTSNPN and SVGIG (reference sequence). CDR3 length: 14 amino acids. V trimming: 4 bases; J trimming: 8 bases; junction bases outside the gene matches: 11. CDR3 residues: CAWTLGGGPYEQFF. DNA of the CDR3: TGTGCCTGGACATTGGGGGGAGGGCCTTATGAGCAGTTCTTC.

The CDR3 DNA sequence: TGTGCCACGGAGGGGAGTAGCACAGATACGCAGTATTTT. Protein product: CATEGSSTDTQYF. This chain links TRBV10-3 with TRBJ2-3, with a tentative D call TRBD2 (6 bases). The V gene lost 10 bases and the J gene lost 0 bases, with 11 bases spanning the gap. The CDR3 sequence is 13 residues long. Per the germline V gene, CDR1 is ENHRY and CDR2 is SYGVKD.

This chain links TRBV7-2 with TRBJ2-2; TRBD2 might be the D (6 bases). The CDR3 consists of 16 residues. Per germline, CDR1 SGHTA and CDR2 FQGNSA. V was trimmed by 4 bases and J by 0 bases, leaving 12 bases between them. This chain's CDR3 is CASSYQGLANTGELFF. The CDR3 region has the DNA TGTGCCAGCAGCTACCAGGGACTCGCGAACACCGGGGAGCTGTTTTTT.

V is TRBV2 and J is TRBJ2-3, with TRBD1 as a possible D gene (6 bases). CDR1 is SNHLY, CDR2 FYNNEI, per germline. This CDR3 has 14 amino acids. With 4 bases removed from V and 2 bases from J, the gap between germline ends came to 10 bases. CDR3 sequence: CASSGGQHTDTQYF. The CDR3 region has the DNA TGTGCCAGCAGTGGAGGACAGCACACAGATACGCAGTATTTT. Drawing the rest from reference TRBV2 and TRBJ2-3, the complete variable domain is EPEVTQTPSHQVTQMGQEVILRCVPISNHLYFYWYRQILGQKVEFLVSFYNNEISEKSEIFDDQFSVERPDGSNFTLKIRSTKLEDSAMYFCASSGGQHTDTQYFGPGTRLTVL.

The CDR3 bases are TGTGCCAGCAAATCGGGACAGGGAAACTATGGCTACACCTTC. It codes for CASKSGQGNYGYTF. The chain recombines TRBV6-1 with TRBJ1-2, with TRBD1 matching 9 bases. Germline-derived CDR1 and CDR2 are MNHNS and SASEGT. J gave up 2 bases and V 7 bases, and 5 bases lay outside the gene matches. The length of the CDR3 is 14 residues.

As regards this clone: One junction end does not reproduce the germline sequence, and a read error may be involved. V is TRBV6-5 and J is TRBJ2-1; 7 bases fit TRBD2. CDR1 MNHEY and CDR2 SVGAGI come from the germline V gene. The length of the CDR3 is 15 residues. The CDR3 reads CAGSLTGGPYNEQFF. CDR3 nucleotide sequence: TGTGCCGGCAGTCTTACGGGGGGTCCCTACAATGAGCAGTTCTTC.

The gene calls are TRBV7-8 and TRBJ2-7; TRBD1 matches at 7 bases. Trimming removed 8 bases from V and 1 base from J; junction bases left unmatched: 5. The germline V gene encodes CDR1 SGHVS and CDR2 FQNEAQ. CDR3 length: 13 amino acids. The CDR3 here is CASRDSVSYEQYF. Here the CDR3 DNA reads TGTGCCAGCCGGGACAGTGTGTCCTACGAGCAGTACTTC.

This chain uses TRBV6-1 with TRBJ2-7, with no clear D. Germline CDR1 MNHNS, CDR2 SASEGT. This CDR3 has 15 residues. The V end was cut by 3 bases, the J end by 2 bases, with 14 bases between. The CDR3, as DNA: TGTGCCAGCAGTGACGGGTGGTCCGGTCCCTACGAGCAGTACTTC. Translation: CASSDGWSGPYEQYF.